The entry below gives a single T cell receptor beta chain sequence along with its context. Its target is unknown. A much larger clone lies a single base off, so this may be a read error. The data stem from a study of regulatory T cells in long-lasting Graves disease. Study observations and caveats: The work looked only at peripheral blood and did not look at thyroid tissue. TRBV28, TRBJ1-2 and TRBJ2-5 emerged as the favored segments in persistent disease.

Library construction for TCR beta used iRepertoire HTBI primers and Arm-PCR of CDR3 regions. TCRdb itself ran the multiplex PCR reads through MiXCR, one entry per CDR3 protein. This sample has 450,000 to 600,000 distinct CDR3 sequences, with roughly 14% found just once. The V gene end was trimmed by 1 base and the J gene end by 0 bases; junction bases not matched to a gene: 3. Per the germline V gene, CDR1 is SGHAT and CDR2 is FQNNGV. This CDR3 has 16 residues. Sample time point: newly diagnosed GD, antithyroid drugs for less than 3 months. Extracted RNA from PBMCs served as the source of the TCR library. These records were also assigned to another study, of T cells in Graves' hyperthyroidism and ophthalmopathy.

The specimen was peripheral blood mononuclear cells (PBMCs), collected at new diagnosis, from a patient treated with antithyroid drugs. This TCR derives from a man aged 25 to 45 with Graves disease. This sequence joins TRBV11-2 and TRBJ2-7; TRBD2 matches 10 bases. CDR3 region: CASSLGSSGSSYEQYF. CDR3 nucleotide sequence: TGTGCCAGCAGCTTAGGTTCTAGCGGGAGCTCCTACGAGCAGTACTTC.